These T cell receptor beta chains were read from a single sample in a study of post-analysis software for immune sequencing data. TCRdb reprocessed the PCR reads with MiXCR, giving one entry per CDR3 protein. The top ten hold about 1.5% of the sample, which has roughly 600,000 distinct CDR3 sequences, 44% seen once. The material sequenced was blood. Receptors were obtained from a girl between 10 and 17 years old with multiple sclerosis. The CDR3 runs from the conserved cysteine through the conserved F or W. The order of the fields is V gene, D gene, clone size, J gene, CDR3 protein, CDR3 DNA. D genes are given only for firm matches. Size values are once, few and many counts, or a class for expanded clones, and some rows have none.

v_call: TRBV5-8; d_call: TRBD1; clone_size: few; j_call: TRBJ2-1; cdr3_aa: CASSLGYRGPYNEQFF; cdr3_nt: TGTGCCAGCAGCTTGGGGTACAGGGGACCTTACAATGAGCAGTTCTTC
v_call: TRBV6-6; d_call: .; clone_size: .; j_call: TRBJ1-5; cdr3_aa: CASRDTGYNQPQHF; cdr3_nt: TGTGCCAGCAGAGATACAGGGTACAATCAGCCCCAGCATTTT
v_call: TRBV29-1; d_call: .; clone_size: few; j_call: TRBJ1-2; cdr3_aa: CSAPTGMNSYTF; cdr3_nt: TGCAGCGCACCTACAGGGATGAACAGCTACACCTTC
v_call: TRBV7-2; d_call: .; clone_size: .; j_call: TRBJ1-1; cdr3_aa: CASSRRSGGYTEAFF; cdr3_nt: TGTGCCAGCAGCAGAAGGTCCGGAGGATACACTGAAGCTTTCTTT
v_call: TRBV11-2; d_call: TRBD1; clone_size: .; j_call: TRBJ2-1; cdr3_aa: CASSLGIGTGTNEQFF; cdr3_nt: TGTGCCAGCAGCTTAGGAATCGGGACAGGGACCAATGAGCAGTTCTTC
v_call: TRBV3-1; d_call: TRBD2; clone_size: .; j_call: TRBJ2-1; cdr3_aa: CASSPTGTSGRDEQFF; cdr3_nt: TGTGCCAGCAGCCCGACCGGGACTAGCGGGAGAGATGAGCAGTTCTTC
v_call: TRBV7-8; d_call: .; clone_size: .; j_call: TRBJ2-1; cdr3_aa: CATGSGAMNGQFF; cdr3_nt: TGTGCCACTGGGAGCGGAGCGATGAATGGGCAGTTCTTC
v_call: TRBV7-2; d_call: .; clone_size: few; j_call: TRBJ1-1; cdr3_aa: CASRLGTPTEAFF; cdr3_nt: TGTGCCAGCAGACTCGGGACACCCACTGAAGCTTTCTTT
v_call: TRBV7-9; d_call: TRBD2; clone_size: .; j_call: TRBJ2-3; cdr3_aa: CASSPRTSGSRADTQYF; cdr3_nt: TGTGCCAGCAGCCCGCGGACTAGCGGGAGTCGAGCAGATACGCAGTATTTT
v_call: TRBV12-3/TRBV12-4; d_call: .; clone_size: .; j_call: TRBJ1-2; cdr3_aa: CASSDYGYGYTF; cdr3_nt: TGTGCCAGCAGTGACTATGGGTATGGCTACACCTTC
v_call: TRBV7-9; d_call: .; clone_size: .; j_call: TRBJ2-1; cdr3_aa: CASSLLSEHEQFF; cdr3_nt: TGTGCCAGCAGCTTACTGAGTGAGCATGAGCAGTTCTTC
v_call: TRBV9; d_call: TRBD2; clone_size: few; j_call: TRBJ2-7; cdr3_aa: CASSTSATSGSYEQYF; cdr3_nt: TGTGCCAGCAGCACCTCGGCGACTAGCGGGAGCTACGAGCAGTACTTC
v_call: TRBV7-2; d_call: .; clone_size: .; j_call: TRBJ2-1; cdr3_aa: CASSFLGQKTYNEQFF; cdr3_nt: TGTGCCAGCAGTTTCCTGGGGCAGAAGACCTACAATGAGCAGTTCTTC
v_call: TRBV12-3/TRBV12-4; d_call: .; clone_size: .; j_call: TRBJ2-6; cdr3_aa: CASSPPAALSGANVLTF; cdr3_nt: TGTGCCAGCAGTCCGCCTGCTGCACTTTCTGGGGCCAACGTCCTGACTTTC
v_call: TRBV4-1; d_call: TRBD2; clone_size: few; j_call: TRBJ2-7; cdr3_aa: CASSQEPLAGSYEQYF; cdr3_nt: TGCGCCAGCAGCCAAGAGCCACTAGCGGGGAGCTACGAGCAGTACTTC
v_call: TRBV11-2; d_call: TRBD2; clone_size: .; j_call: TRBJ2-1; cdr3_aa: CASSLVAPRTSRDNEQFF; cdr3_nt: TGTGCCAGCAGCTTAGTAGCACCGAGGACTAGCCGAGACAATGAGCAGTTCTTC
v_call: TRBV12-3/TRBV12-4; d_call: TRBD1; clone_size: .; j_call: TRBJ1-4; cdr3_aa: CAGREQGPTNEKLFF; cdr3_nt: TGTGCCGGCAGGGAACAGGGGCCAACTAATGAAAAACTGTTTTTT
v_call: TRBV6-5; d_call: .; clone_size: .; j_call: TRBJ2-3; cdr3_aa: CASSPDGTTDTQYF; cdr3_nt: TGTGCCAGCAGTCCCGACGGGACCACAGATACGCAGTATTTT
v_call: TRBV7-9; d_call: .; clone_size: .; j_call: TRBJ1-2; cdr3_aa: CASNDRGDYGYTF; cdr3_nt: TGTGCCAGCAACGACCGGGGGGACTATGGCTACACCTTC
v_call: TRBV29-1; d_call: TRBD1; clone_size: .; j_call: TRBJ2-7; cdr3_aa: CSVGTLTGEVEQYF; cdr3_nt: TGCAGCGTCGGGACTTTGACAGGGGAGGTGGAGCAGTACTTC
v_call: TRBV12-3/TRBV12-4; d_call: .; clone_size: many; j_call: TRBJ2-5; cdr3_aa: CASSFRETQYF; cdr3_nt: TGTGCCAGCAGTTTTCGAGAGACCCAGTACTTC
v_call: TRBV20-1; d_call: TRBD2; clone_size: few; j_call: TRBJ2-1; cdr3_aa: CSARAGLAGVTYNEQFF; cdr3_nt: TGCAGTGCTAGAGCTGGACTAGCGGGGGTCACCTACAATGAGCAGTTCTTC
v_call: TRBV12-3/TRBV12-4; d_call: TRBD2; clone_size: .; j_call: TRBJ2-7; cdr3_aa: CASSSGLAGAYEQYF; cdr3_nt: TGTGCCAGCAGTTCGGGACTAGCGGGAGCCTACGAGCAGTACTTC
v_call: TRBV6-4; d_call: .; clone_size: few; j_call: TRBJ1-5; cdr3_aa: CASSYGGHQPQHF; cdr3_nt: TGTGCCAGCAGTTACGGGGGCCATCAGCCCCAGCATTTT
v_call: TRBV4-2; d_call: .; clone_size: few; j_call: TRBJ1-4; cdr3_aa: CASSQAGGRSNEKLFF; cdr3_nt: TGTGCCAGCAGCCAAGCGGGGGGACGGTCTAATGAAAAACTGTTTTTT
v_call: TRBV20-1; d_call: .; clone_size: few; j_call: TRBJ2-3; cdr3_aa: CSATGTQATADTQYF; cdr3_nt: TGCAGTGCAACCGGGACACAGGCAACAGCAGATACGCAGTATTTT
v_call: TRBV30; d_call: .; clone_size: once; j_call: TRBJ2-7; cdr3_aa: CAWSGAPDEQYF; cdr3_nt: TGTGCCTGGAGTGGGGCCCCCGACGAGCAGTACTTC
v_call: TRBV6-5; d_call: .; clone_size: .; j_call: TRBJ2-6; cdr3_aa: CASSYSSGEGVGANVLTF; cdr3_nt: TGTGCCAGCAGTTACTCTTCAGGGGAAGGGGTTGGGGCCAACGTCCTGACTTTC
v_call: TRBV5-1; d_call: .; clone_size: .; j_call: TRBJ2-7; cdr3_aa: CASSLVGGPGYEQYF; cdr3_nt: TGCGCCAGCAGCTTGGTCGGGGGGCCGGGCTACGAGCAGTACTTC
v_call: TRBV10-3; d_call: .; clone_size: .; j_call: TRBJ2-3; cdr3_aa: CAIMGETRRDTQYF; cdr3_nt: TGTGCCATCATGGGGGAGACCCGCCGGGATACGCAGTATTTT
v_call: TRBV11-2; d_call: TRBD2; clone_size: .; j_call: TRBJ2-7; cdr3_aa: CASSLDLGGGSYEQYF; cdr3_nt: TGTGCCAGCAGCTTAGATCTTGGCGGGGGGTCCTACGAGCAGTACTTC
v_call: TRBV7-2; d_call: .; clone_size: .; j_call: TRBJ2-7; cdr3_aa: CASSLAYSGEQYF; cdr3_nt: TGTGCCAGCAGCTTAGCGTACAGTGGCGAGCAGTACTTC
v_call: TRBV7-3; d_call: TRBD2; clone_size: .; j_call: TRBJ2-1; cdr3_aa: CASSLMASGYNEQFF; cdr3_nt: TGTGCCAGCAGCTTAATGGCTAGCGGATACAATGAGCAGTTCTTC
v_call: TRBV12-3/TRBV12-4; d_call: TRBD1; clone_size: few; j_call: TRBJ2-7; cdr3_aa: CASSRSQGVGNEQYF; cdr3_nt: TGTGCCAGCAGTCGCTCACAGGGGGTGGGCAACGAGCAGTACTTC
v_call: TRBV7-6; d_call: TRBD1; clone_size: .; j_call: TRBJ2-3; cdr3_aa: CASSITGGPTDTQYF; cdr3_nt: TGTGCCAGCAGCATTACAGGGGGCCCCACAGATACGCAGTATTTT
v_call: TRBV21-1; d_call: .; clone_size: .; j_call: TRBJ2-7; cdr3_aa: CASSKEAGQGILFSDEQYF; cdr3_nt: TGTGCCAGCAGCAAAGAAGCGGGACAGGGGATTTTATTTTCCGACGAGCAGTACTTC
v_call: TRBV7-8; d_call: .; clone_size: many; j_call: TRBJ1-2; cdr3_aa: CASSPPKGGNYGYTF; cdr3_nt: TGTGCCAGCAGCCCCCCGAAGGGGGGTAACTATGGCTACACCTTC
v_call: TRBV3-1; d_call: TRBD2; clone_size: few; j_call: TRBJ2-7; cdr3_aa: CASSHPGRPYEQYF; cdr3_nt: TGTGCCAGCAGCCACCCCGGGAGGCCCTACGAGCAGTACTTC
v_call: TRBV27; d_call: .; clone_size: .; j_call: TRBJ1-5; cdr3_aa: CASSPLDNQPQHF; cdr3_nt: TGTGCCAGCAGTCCCCTTGACAATCAGCCCCAGCATTTT
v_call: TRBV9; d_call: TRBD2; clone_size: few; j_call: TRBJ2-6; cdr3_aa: CASSPGVASSGRSGANVLTF; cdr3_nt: TGTGCCAGCAGCCCGGGTGTTGCGTCTAGCGGGAGGTCTGGGGCCAACGTCCTGACTTTC
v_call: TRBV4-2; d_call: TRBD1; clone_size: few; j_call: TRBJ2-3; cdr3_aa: CASSKGDRDTDTQYF; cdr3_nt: TGTGCCAGCAGCAAGGGGGACAGGGATACAGATACGCAGTATTTT
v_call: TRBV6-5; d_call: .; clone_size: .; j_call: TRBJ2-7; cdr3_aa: CASSYSAETSYEQYF; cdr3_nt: TGTGCCAGCAGTTACTCTGCGGAAACCTCCTACGAGCAGTACTTC